The 22 T cell receptor beta chains in this list originate from one sample, sequenced in a study of T cells in women clearing cervical HPV infection. Sequenced by immunoSEQ multiplex PCR; TCRdb stores in-frame clones only, minus some. Its clone listing holds tens of thousands of clones. Sequencing used blood buffy coat. The receptors stem from a woman aged 18 to 75 with a cervical HPV16 infection that either progressed to CIN3+ or cleared (not recorded which).

This chain's CDR3 is CASPRGQAYYGYTF. The sequenced CDR3 bases are TGTGCCTCTCCGAGAGGGCAGGCATACTATGGC. This chain connects TRBV30 to TRBJ1-2; D not resolved. The read finishes 3 residues shy of the CDR3 end, and the germline J gene is used to complete it. Germline lookup yields CDR1 GTSNPN and CDR2 SVGIG (reference sequence). The CDR3 has 14 amino acids. V shed 7 bases and J shed 3 bases, with 18 bases lying between them.

Worth noting for this clone: The read terminates 3 residues ahead of where the CDR3 ends, so the germline J gene completes it. This specimen includes other DNA sequences encoding the same CDR3. This chain links TRBV7-9 with TRBJ1-2; TRBD1 is a possible D gene (5 bases). This CDR3 region has 14 residues. From germline, CDR1 is SEHNR and CDR2 FQNEAQ (reference sequence). The sequenced CDR3 bases are TGTGCCAGCAGCCTAACGGGGGTTATCTACGAC. Its protein product is CASSLTGVIYD. The full CDR3 protein is CASSLTGVIYDYTF.

To note about this clone: Read data end 3 residues before the CDR3 end; the end is taken from the germline J gene. The J gene is TRBJ1-1, the V gene TRBV10-3; D is possibly TRBD1 (6 bases). Germline V CDR1 and CDR2: ENHRY, SYGVKD. V dropped 6 bases and J dropped 1 base, with 9 bases sitting between them. This CDR3 has 13 amino acids. The sequenced CDR3 bases are TGTGCCATCAGCAGGACAGAGAACACTGAA. This gives the protein CAISRTENTE. The entire CDR3 is CAISRTENTEAFF.

Note on this clone: From the germline J gene comes the end of the CDR3, since the read stops 3 residues before it. The chain uses TRBV30 and TRBJ2-2; 7 bases map to TRBD1. The CDR3 spans 15 residues. J gave up 0 bases and V 4 bases, and 5 bases lay outside the gene matches. CDR1 GTSNPN and CDR2 SVGIG come from the germline V gene (reference sequence). CDR3 region: CAWTPGQTNTGELFF. CDR3 DNA, as far as it was read: TGTGCCTGGACACCGGGACAGACGAACACCGGGGAG. The variable domain in full, with the rest retrieved from reference TRBV30 and TRBJ2-2, is SQTIHQWPATLVQPVGSPLSLECTVEGTSNPNLYWYRQAAGRGLQLLFYSVGIGQISSEVPQNLSASRPQDRQFILSSKKLLLSDSGFYLCAWTPGQTNTGELFFGEGSRLTVL.

To note about this clone: The CDR3 extends 3 residues past the end of the read, so its final part is completed from the germline J gene. The chain couples TRBV5-1 to TRBJ1-2, with D possibly matching TRBD1 (5 bases). The CDR3 is 14 residues long. CDR1 SGHRS and CDR2 YFSETQ come from the germline V gene. The CDR3 DNA, read in part, is TGCGCCAGCAGCTTGGACGGGGGGGTAGGGAGC. Translated: CASSLDGGVGS. The whole CDR3 protein reads CASSLDGGVGSYTF. Full variable domain (remainder filled in from reference TRBV5-1 and TRBJ1-2): KAGVTQTPRYLIKTRGQQVTLSCSPISGHRSVSWYQQTPGQGLQFLFEYFSETQRNKGNFPGRFSGRQFSNSRSEMNVSTLELGDSALYLCASSLDGGVGSYTFGSGTRLTVV.

The sequenced part of the CDR3 DNA is TGTGCCAGCAGTGAAGGTCCCGGGACAGGGGGCGAC. It is translated as CASSEGPGTGGD. The full CDR3 is CASSEGPGTGGDYTF. This chain uses TRBV2 with TRBJ1-2, with 12 bases aligning to TRBD1. Read sequence stops 3 residues before the CDR3 end, and the germline J gene provides the missing end. The germline gives CDR1 SNHLY, CDR2 FYNNEI. There are 15 residues in the CDR3.

Note on this clone: From the germline J gene comes the end of the CDR3, since the read stops 3 residues before it. The rearrangement uses TRBV18 and TRBJ1-2, with 8 bases identical to TRBD1. There are 17 residues in the CDR3. The germline gives CDR1 KGHSH, CDR2 LQKENI. Incomplete CDR3 DNA: TGTGCCAGCTCACCACGGGGTCGACAGGGGAATAACAATGAC. Translated: CASSPRGRQGNNND. The CDR3 reads in full as CASSPRGRQGNNNDYTF.

A word on this clone: The CDR3 goes on 3 residues after the read ends, and that part is filled in from the germline J gene. The rearrangement links TRBV7-2 to TRBJ1-3; tentatively, D is TRBD1 (6 bases). The CDR3 is 16 residues long. Germline loops: CDR1 SGHTA, CDR2 FQGNSA. Trimming took 0 bases from V and 0 from J, leaving 9 bases between them. The part of the CDR3 DNA that was read is TGTGCCAGCAGCTTAGCCTCAGGGGACTCTGGAAACACC. Translation gives CASSLASGDSGNT. The whole CDR3 protein reads CASSLASGDSGNTIYF.

On this clone: The read falls 3 residues short of the CDR3 end, and the missing part is taken from the germline J gene. V usage is TRBV2 and J usage is TRBJ2-7, with D unresolved. From germline, CDR1 is SNHLY and CDR2 FYNNEI. This CDR3 has 15 amino acids. Between the trimmed V and J ends, which lost 3 bases and 0 bases, there was a span of 12 bases. The CDR3 is CASSEIYITSYEQYF. The DNA read from the CDR3 is TGTGCCAGCAGTGAGATCTATATTACCTCCTACGAG.

On this clone itself: From the germline J gene comes the end of the CDR3, since the read stops 3 residues before it. The chain carries TRBV20-1 and TRBJ2-7; D is possibly TRBD1 (6 bases). Germline CDR1 reads DFQATT; CDR2 reads SNEGSKA (reference sequence). CDR3 length: 14 residues. V shed 5 bases and J shed 5 bases, with 19 bases lying between them. CDR3: CSASSGQGPNEQYF. The DNA read from the CDR3 is TGCAGTGCTTCGAGTGGCCAGGGGCCTAACGAG.

About this clone: The CDR3 end is not reached by the read, which stops 3 residues before it; the germline J gene fills it in. The rearrangement uses TRBV11-2 and TRBJ1-1; possibly TRBD1 for D (5 bases). Germline values: CDR1 SGHAT, CDR2 FQNNGV. V lost 4 bases and J 1 base, leaving 7 bases between the germline ends. This CDR3 contains 13 residues. The DNA read from the CDR3 is TGTGCCAGCAGCTATAGGGGGAACACTGAA. This encodes CASSYRGNTE. The CDR3 reads in full as CASSYRGNTEAFF.

Comments on this clone: The CDR3 extends 3 residues past the end of the read, so its final part is completed from the germline J gene. This chain joins TRBV15 and TRBJ1-1, with a weak D call TRBD1 (6 bases). The CDR3 consists of 13 residues. Germline CDR1 and CDR2: LNHNV and YYDKDF (reference sequence). This chain's CDR3 is CATSRDPGRGAFF. The DNA read from the CDR3 is TGTGCCACCAGCAGAGATCCGGGCAGGGGA.

Turning to this clone: The read gets to within 3 residues of the CDR3 end, and the germline J gene fills in the rest. The chain combines TRBV30 with TRBJ1-1, with D possibly matching TRBD1 (6 bases). The CDR3 is 15 amino acids. The ends were cut back, 4 bases at V and 1 base at J, with 16 bases in the middle. The germline V gene encodes CDR1 GTSNPN and CDR2 SVGIG (reference sequence). CDR3 DNA (partial): TGTGCCTGGACCGGTGGCAGGGGATGGAACACTGAA. Translation: CAWTGGRGWNTE. The whole CDR3 sequence reads CAWTGGRGWNTEAFF.

Turning to this clone: The DNA ends 3 residues before the CDR3 does, and the rest of the CDR3 is filled in from the germline J gene. The chain couples TRBV7-3 to TRBJ2-2; D is undetermined. The CDR3 is made up of 14 amino acids. Germline V gene data show CDR1 as SGHTA and CDR2 as FQGTGA. The V and J ends lost 0 bases and 2 bases respectively, with 4 bases between them. This CDR3 is CASSLTGNTGELFF. The CDR3 bases that were read are TGTGCCAGCAGCTTAACCGGTAACACCGGGGAG.

With regard to this clone: The CDR3 end falls 3 residues outside the read, so it is completed with the germline J gene. The V call is TRBV28, the J call TRBJ2-7; no reliable D call. V was pared by 0 bases and J by 0 bases, with 6 bases between. Germline V CDR1 and CDR2: MDHEN, SYDVKM. CDR3 length equals 14 residues. Partial CDR3 DNA: TGTGCCAGCAGTTTATGGGGCTTCTCCTACGAG. Its protein is CASSLWGFSYE. The complete CDR3 protein is CASSLWGFSYEQYF.

In the case of this clone: The read halts 3 residues ahead of the CDR3 end, with the missing end drawn from the germline J gene. V is TRBV6-1 and J is TRBJ2-5, with D perhaps matching TRBD1 (5 bases). The CDR3 is 14 residues long. Trimming took 10 bases from V and 2 from J, leaving 17 bases between them. Germline-derived CDR1 and CDR2 are MNHNS and SASEGT. CDR3 bases read: TGTGCCACCAGCGAAACAGGCCAACAAGAGACC. Translation: CATSETGQQET. The whole CDR3 is CATSETGQQETQYF.

A word on this clone: The CDR3 end lies 3 residues beyond the end of the read and is filled in from the germline J gene. This chain connects TRBV24-1 to TRBJ2-1; D is possibly TRBD1 (6 bases). The V and J ends lost 6 bases and 3 bases respectively, with 11 bases between them. Looked up from germline, CDR1 is KGHDR and CDR2 is SFDVKD. This CDR3 is built from 14 residues. CDR3 sequence: CATSSSGDYNEQFF. CDR3 bases read: TGTGCCACCAGTTCGTCAGGGGACTACAATGAG.

The part of the CDR3 DNA that was read is TGCAGCGTTGAAGAAACAGGGGGTCAGGATACG. It is translated as CSVEETGGQDT. The whole CDR3 region reads CSVEETGGQDTQYF. V is TRBV29-1 and J is TRBJ2-3, with 8 positions matching TRBD1. The CDR3 is cut off 3 residues early in the read; its end comes from the germline J gene. The CDR3 is 14 residues long. The junction had 5 bases not matched to a gene; V was cut back by 0 bases and J by 6 bases. Germline assignment: CDR1 SQVTM and CDR2 ANQGSEA.

In regard to this clone: Coverage ceases 3 residues before the CDR3 finishes, and the germline J gene fills in the end. V and J are TRBV14 and TRBJ2-1; TRBD2 matches at 10 bases. V lost 0 bases and J lost 7; bases outside the gene matches: 6. CDR1 is SGHDN, CDR2 FVKESK, per germline. The CDR3 runs to 16 residues. The CDR3 loop is CASSQDASGSRNEQFF. Incomplete CDR3 DNA: TGTGCCAGCAGCCAAGATGCTAGCGGGAGTAGGAATGAG. The variable domain in full, with the rest retrieved from reference TRBV14 and TRBJ2-1, is EAGVTQFPSHSVIEKGQTVTLRCDPISGHDNLYWYRRVMGKEIKFLLHFVKESKQDESGMPNNRFLAERTGGTYSTLKVQPAELEDSGVYFCASSQDASGSRNEQFFGPGTRLTVL.

As for this clone: The CDR3 extends 3 residues past the end of the read, so its final part is completed from the germline J gene. The chain links TRBV15 to TRBJ2-1; 8 nucleotides line up with TRBD2. The ends lost 4 bases at V and 5 bases at J; junction bases unmatched: 10. CDR3 length equals 16 residues. Looked up from germline, CDR1 is LNHNV and CDR2 is YYDKDF (reference sequence). CDR3 protein: CATSTTSGERDNEQFF. CDR3 bases read: TGTGCCACCAGCACCACTAGCGGCGAGAGGGACAATGAG.

About this clone: The read ends 3 residues before the CDR3 terminus; that terminus is restored from the germline J gene. This chain uses TRBV20-1 with TRBJ1-5; 9 bases match TRBD1. The CDR3 is made up of 14 amino acids. The germline V gene has CDR1 DFQATT and CDR2 SNEGSKA (reference sequence). Trimming at V came to 6 bases and at J to 4 bases, leaving 7 bases not matched to a gene. The part of the CDR3 DNA that was read is TGCAGTGCAAGGGACAGGGCCACTAATCAGCCC. Translating it yields CSARDRATNQP. The whole CDR3 region reads CSARDRATNQPQHF.

Worth noting for this clone: The CDR3 end lies 3 residues beyond the end of the read and is filled in from the germline J gene. The rearrangement uses TRBV7-9 and TRBJ1-2; D is uncertain. The germline gives CDR1 SEHNR, CDR2 FQNEAQ (reference sequence). CDR3 length: 13 residues. The sequenced CDR3 bases are TGTGCCAGCAGCTCAGTACTCATCGGGGAG. Amino acid sequence: CASSSVLIGE. The full CDR3 sequence reads CASSSVLIGEYTF.